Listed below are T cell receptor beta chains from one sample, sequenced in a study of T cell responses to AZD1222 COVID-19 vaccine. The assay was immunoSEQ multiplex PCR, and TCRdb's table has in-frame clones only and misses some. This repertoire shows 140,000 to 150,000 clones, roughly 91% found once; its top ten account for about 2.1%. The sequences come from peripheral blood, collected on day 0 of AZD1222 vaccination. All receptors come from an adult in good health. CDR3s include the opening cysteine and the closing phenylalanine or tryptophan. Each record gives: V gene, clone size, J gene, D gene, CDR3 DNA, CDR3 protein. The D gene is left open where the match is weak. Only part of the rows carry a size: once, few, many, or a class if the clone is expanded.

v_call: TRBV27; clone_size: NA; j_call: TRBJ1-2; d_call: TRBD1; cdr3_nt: TGTGCCAGCAGTTTAGTGGGACAGGGGGCTTACTATGGCTACACCTTC; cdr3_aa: CASSLVGQGAYYGYTF
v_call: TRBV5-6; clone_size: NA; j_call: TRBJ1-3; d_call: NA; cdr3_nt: TGTGCCAGCAGCTTCCGGGTATTCTCTGGAAACACCATATATTTT; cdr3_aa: CASSFRVFSGNTIYF
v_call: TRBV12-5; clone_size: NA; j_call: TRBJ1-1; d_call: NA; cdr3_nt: TGTGCTAGTGGTTTGGTCGGGGGGACTGAAGCTTTCTTT; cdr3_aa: CASGLVGGTEAFF
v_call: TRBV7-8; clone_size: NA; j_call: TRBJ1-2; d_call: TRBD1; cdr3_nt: TGTGCCAGCAGCTTAGTGACAGGGACGGCTATCTATGGCTACACCTTC; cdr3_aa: CASSLVTGTAIYGYTF
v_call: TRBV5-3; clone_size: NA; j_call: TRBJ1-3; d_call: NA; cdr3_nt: TGTGCCAGGCACGGGACGGGAAACACCATATATTTT; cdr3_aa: CARHGTGNTIYF
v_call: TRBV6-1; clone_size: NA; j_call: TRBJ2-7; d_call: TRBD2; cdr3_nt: TGTGCCAGCAGTGAAGCTAGCGGGAGCTCCTACGAGCAGTACTTC; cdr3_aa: CASSEASGSSYEQYF
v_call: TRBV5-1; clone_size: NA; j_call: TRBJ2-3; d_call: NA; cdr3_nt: TGCGCCAGCGCTAAGCGATCGGTTGGGGGCACAGATACGCAGTATTTT; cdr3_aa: CASAKRSVGGTDTQYF
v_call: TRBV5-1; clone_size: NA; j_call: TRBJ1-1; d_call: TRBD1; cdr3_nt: TGCGCCAGCAGCTTAACAGGGGGTCACACTGAAGCTTTCTTT; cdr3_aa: CASSLTGGHTEAFF
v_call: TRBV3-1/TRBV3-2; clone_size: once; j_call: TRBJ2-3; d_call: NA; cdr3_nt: TGTGCCAGCAGCCATTGGGGAACGCAGTATTTT; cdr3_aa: CASSHWGTQYF
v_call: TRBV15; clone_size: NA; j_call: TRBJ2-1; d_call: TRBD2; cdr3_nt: TGTGCCACCAGCACTCCGACTAGCGGGAGTTTTGAGCAGTTCTTC; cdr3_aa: CATSTPTSGSFEQFF
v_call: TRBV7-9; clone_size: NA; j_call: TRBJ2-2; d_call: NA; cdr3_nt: TGTGCCAGCATCTACCGACCGGGGGAGCTGTTTTTT; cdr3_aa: CASIYRPGELFF
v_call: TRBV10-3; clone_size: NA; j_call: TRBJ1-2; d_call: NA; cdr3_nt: TGTGCCATCAGTGACCACGACAGTGCGTTAGGCTATGGCTACACCTTC; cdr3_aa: CAISDHDSALGYGYTF
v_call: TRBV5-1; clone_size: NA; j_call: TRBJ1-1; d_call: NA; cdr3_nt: TGCGCCAGCAGATCCGGATTACAGGGAGGAAACACTGAAGCTTTCTTT; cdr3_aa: CASRSGLQGGNTEAFF
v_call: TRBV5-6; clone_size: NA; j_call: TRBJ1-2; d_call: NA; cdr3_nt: TGTGCCAGCAGCTGGGCCAGCGAGGGCTACACCTTC; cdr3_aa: CASSWASEGYTF
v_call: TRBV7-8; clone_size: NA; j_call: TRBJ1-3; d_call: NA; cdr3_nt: TGTGCCAGCAGCTCCTCCTCAGGACGGGGATCCTCTGGAAACACCATATATTTT; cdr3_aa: CASSSSSGRGSSGNTIYF
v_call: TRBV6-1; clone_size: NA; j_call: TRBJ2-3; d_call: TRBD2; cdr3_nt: TGTGCCAGCAGTGTAGCGGGAGGGCCCAAAATTCTCACAGATACGCAGTATTTT; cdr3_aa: CASSVAGGPKILTDTQYF
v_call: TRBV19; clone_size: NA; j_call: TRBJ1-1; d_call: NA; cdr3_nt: TGTGCCAGCCGGGGGGGTTCGAACACTGAAGCTTTCTTT; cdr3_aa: CASRGGSNTEAFF
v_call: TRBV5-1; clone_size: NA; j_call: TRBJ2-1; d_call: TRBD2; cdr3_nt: TGCGCCAGCAGCTCGGGACTAGCGGGAGCTGAAGAGCAGTTCTTC; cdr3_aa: CASSSGLAGAEEQFF
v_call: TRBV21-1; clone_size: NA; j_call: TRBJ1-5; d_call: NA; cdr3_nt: TGTGCCAGCAGCACCTACGGACAGATCAATCAGCCCCAGCATTTT; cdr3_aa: CASSTYGQINQPQHF
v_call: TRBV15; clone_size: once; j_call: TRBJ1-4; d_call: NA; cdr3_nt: TGTGCCACCAGCAGAACCGCAGCTAATGAAAAACTGTTTTTT; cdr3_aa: CATSRTAANEKLFF
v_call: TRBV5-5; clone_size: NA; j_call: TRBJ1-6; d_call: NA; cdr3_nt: TGTGCCAGCACCCAGGATTCACCCCTCCACTTT; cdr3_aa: CASTQDSPLHF
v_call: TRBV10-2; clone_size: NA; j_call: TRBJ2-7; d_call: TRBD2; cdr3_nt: TGCGCCAGCAGTGGCGAGGGACTAGCGGGAGGGCCGAGTAGACACGAGCAGTACTTC; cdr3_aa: CASSGEGLAGGPSRHEQYF
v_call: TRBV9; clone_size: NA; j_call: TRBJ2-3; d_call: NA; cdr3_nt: TGTGCCAGCAGCGTAGGGGCGAGCACAGATACGCAGTATTTT; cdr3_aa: CASSVGASTDTQYF
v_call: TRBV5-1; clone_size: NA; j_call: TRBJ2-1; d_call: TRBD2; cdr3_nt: TGCGCCAGCAGCAAAATAGCGGGAGGGCCCAACAATGAGCAGTTCTTC; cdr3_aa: CASSKIAGGPNNEQFF
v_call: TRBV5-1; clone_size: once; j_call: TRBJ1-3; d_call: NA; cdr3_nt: TGCGCCAGCAGCCTTGACGGTTCCTCTGGAAACACCATATATTTT; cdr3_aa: CASSLDGSSGNTIYF
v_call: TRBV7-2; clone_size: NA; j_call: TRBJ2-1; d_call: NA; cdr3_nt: TGTGCCAGCAGCTTCCCTGACAGCTTGGTTTCCTACAATGAGCAGTTCTTC; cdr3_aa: CASSFPDSLVSYNEQFF